This T cell receptor (beta chain) was sequenced during a study of T-cell reconstitution after alpha-beta-depleted transplantation in children. Notes on the study in general: After transplant, at about two months, alpha-beta T cells were reportedly derived from several hundred expanded graft clones. Surviving recipient T cells and thymic progenitors produced the high day-60 TCRbeta diversity seen in some patients. Newly generated T cells supplied most T-cell counts and diversity one year post-transplant.

As concerns this clonotype: Its specificity is not known.

A TCRbeta library incorporating unique molecular identifiers was prepared. MiXCR was run by TCRdb on the PCR reads, yielding one entry per CDR3 protein. The profile shows about 980,000 distinct CDR3 sequences, around 30% of them singletons. This CDR3 comprises 13 residues. Germline lookup yields CDR1 SQVTM and CDR2 ANQGSEA. V shed 7 bases and J 5 bases; nucleotides not matched to a gene: 7. The receptor's source is a boy younger than two who had a stem cell transplant for SCID, so the T cells may come from the graft donor. This chain links TRBV29-1 with TRBJ2-5, with TRBD2 matching over 10 bases. Source: PBMCs, mostly from graft donor cells, taken 360 days after TCRalphabeta/CD19-depleted stem cell transplant. Here the CDR3 reads CSAPTSGWETQYF. In DNA, the CDR3 is TGCAGCGCTCCGACTAGCGGGTGGGAGACCCAGTACTTC. Supplemented by reference TRBV29-1 and TRBJ2-5, the full variable domain reads SAVISQKPSRDICQRGTSLTIQCQVDSQVTMMFWYRQQPGQSLTLIATANQGSEATYESGFVIDKFPISRPNLTFSTLTVSNMSPEDSSIYLCSAPTSGWETQYFGPGTRLLVL.